The clone carrying this TCR beta chain was seen only a few times. The antigen is not known. The sample comes from a study of human T cells and chemical hapten exposure. Study-wide points: Expanded TCRs clustered into significantly more large CDR3 similarity groups than controls, the analysis revealed.

The time point is: patch test 1, 2 weeks after DPC sensitization. Treatment noted: therapeutic diphenylcyclopropenone sensitization with weekly scalp DPC. A single record per CDR3 protein comes from TCRdb applying MiXCR to the RACE reads. The sample has roughly 380,000 distinct CDR3 sequences, roughly 4.8% seen once. Trimming cost V 4 bases and J 1 base, with 11 bases left between them. The CDR3 is 13 residues long. Germline V CDR1 and CDR2: DFQATT, SNEGSKA (reference sequence). This TCR came from a woman aged 50 to 60 with alopecia areata. Some clones in this sample may be carry-over from other donors' samples. Sequencing used whole blood, obtained in connection with sensitization to the hapten diphenylcyclopropenone (DPC). The chain combines TRBV20-1 with TRBJ2-7; D is unclear. CDR3 bases: TGCAGTGCTACGAATCCCCTGTCCTACGAGCAGTACTTC. The encoded protein is CSATNPLSYEQYF.